This T cell receptor beta chain is drawn from a study of regulatory T cells in long-lasting Graves disease. Study overall: Patients with new Graves' disease had used antithyroid drugs below 3 months.

Combining iRepertoire HTBI primers with Arm-PCR of CDR3 regions, the authors built TCR beta libraries. TCRdb re-called the multiplex PCR reads through MiXCR, storing one row per CDR3 protein. The table shows approximately 460,000 distinct CDR3 sequences, with roughly 17% occurring only once. V lost 4 bases, J lost 8 bases, and 12 bases lay in between. The CDR3 has 13 amino acids. CDR1 SGHAT and CDR2 FQDESV come from the germline V gene (reference sequence). The time point here: newly diagnosed GD, antithyroid drugs for less than 3 months. The TCR library used RNA extracted from PBMCs. As regards this clonotype: A single base separates this from a much larger clone, so it may be a read error.

This sample also appeared in a second study, on T cells in Graves' hyperthyroidism and ophthalmopathy. That source adds: Among thyroid clonotypes expanded above 0.001, most also appeared in blood.

V usage is TRBV11-1 and J usage is TRBJ2-1; TRBD2 is a possible D gene (5 bases). Here the sequenced sample was peripheral blood mononuclear cells (PBMCs), taken at new diagnosis, from a patient treated with antithyroid drugs. The TCR comes from a woman in her twenties or thirties with Graves disease. CDR3 region: CASSYAISDEQFF. The CDR3 nucleotides read TGTGCCAGCAGCTATGCAATTAGCGATGAGCAGTTCTTC.